These T cell receptor beta chains were read from a single sample in a study of blood T cell repertoires in COVID-19. Method: immunoSEQ multiplex PCR; TCRdb's copy keeps in-frame clones and lacks some. The sample holds approximately 150,000 clones, around 88% seen once. The sequenced sample was peripheral blood. These TCRs come from a man aged 45-65 years with active or convalescent COVID-19. CDR3s include the opening cysteine and the closing phenylalanine or tryptophan. A D gene is named only where the DNA matches it firmly. Clone size, where shown, is once, few, many, or a class for clones that have expanded.

V: TRBV19
D: TRBD1
size: NA
length: 15
J: TRBJ1-1
CDR3: CASSDTGEANTEAFF
DNA: TGTGCCAGTAGTGACACAGGGGAGGCAAACACTGAAGCTTTCTTT

V: TRBV18
D: TRBD1
size: NA
length: 15
J: TRBJ2-1
CDR3: CASSARDRVDNEQFF
DNA: TGTGCCAGCTCAGCCCGGGACAGGGTCGACAATGAGCAGTTCTTC

V: TRBV3-1/TRBV3-2
D: NA
size: NA
length: 13
J: TRBJ2-5
CDR3: CASSKGLQETQYF
DNA: TGTGCCAGCAGCAAGGGACTGCAAGAGACCCAGTACTTC

V: TRBV4-3
D: NA
size: NA
length: 15
J: TRBJ1-2
CDR3: CASSHLQGLSGGYTF
DNA: TGCGCCAGCAGCCATCTCCAGGGGCTCTCTGGAGGCTACACCTTC

V: TRBV9
D: NA
size: NA
length: 14
J: TRBJ1-2
CDR3: CASSVATGNYGYTF
DNA: TGTGCCAGCAGCGTGGCAACAGGCAACTATGGCTACACCTTC

V: TRBV5-1
D: TRBD1
size: few
length: 14
J: TRBJ2-5
CDR3: CASSLRDRGETQYF
DNA: TGCGCCAGCAGCTTGAGGGACAGGGGAGAGACCCAGTACTTC

V: TRBV28
D: TRBD1
size: NA
length: 16
J: TRBJ1-5
CDR3: CASSLGVGGQAQPQHF
DNA: TGTGCCAGCAGTTTAGGAGTAGGCGGACAGGCCCAGCCCCAGCATTTT

V: TRBV18
D: TRBD1
size: NA
length: 16
J: TRBJ1-1
CDR3: CASSPKTGTENTEAFF
DNA: TGTGCCAGCTCACCGAAGACCGGGACAGAGAACACTGAAGCTTTCTTT

V: TRBV11-3
D: NA
size: NA
length: 14
J: TRBJ1-6
CDR3: CASSLDPVNSPLHF
DNA: TGTGCCAGCAGCTTAGATCCGGTAAATTCACCCCTCCACTTT

V: TRBV18
D: NA
size: NA
length: 16
J: TRBJ2-7
CDR3: CASSPPSGGVYSEQYF
DNA: TGTGCCAGCTCACCACCGTCTGGCGGGGTCTATTCCGAGCAGTACTTC

V: TRBV27
D: NA
size: NA
length: 13
J: TRBJ1-4
CDR3: CASSPRENEKLFF
DNA: TGTGCCAGCAGTCCCCGGGAAAATGAAAAACTGTTTTTT